These 28 T cell receptor beta chains were all obtained from the same sample, sequenced in a study of blood T cell repertoires in COVID-19. Profiled with immunoSEQ multiplex PCR; TCRdb holds only in-frame clones, not every one. The top ten hold around 2.3% of the sample, which has more than 150,000 clones, 75% to 90% seen once. Material: peripheral blood. The receptors stem from a man between 65 and 80 years old with active or convalescent COVID-19.

The chain recombines TRBV3-1 (or the pseudogene TRBV3-2) with TRBJ2-1; D is perhaps TRBD1 (6 bases). V lost 4 bases and J 4 bases, leaving 8 bases between the germline ends. Germline V CDR1 and CDR2: LGHDT, YNNKEL (reference sequence). The CDR3 is 13 residues long. DNA for the CDR3: TGTGCCAGCAGCCCCGGGACATACAATGAGCAGTTCTTC. Encoded protein: CASSPGTYNEQFF.

The rearrangement links TRBV18 to TRBJ2-5; the D gene is possibly TRBD2 (7 bases). V shed 3 bases and J shed 5 bases, with 16 bases lying between them. CDR3 size: 15 residues. Germline CDR1 and CDR2: KGHSH and LQKENI. The CDR3 nucleotides are TGTGCCAGCTCACCGGGGGGGGCCGGAAGGGAGACCCAGTACTTC. It yields the protein CASSPGGAGRETQYF. Based on the CDR3 plus reference TRBV18 and TRBJ2-5, the full variable domain is NAGVMQNPRHLVRRRGQEARLRCSPMKGHSHVYWYRQLPEEGLKFMVYLQKENIIDESGMPKERFSAEFPKEGPSILRIQQVVRGDSAAYFCASSPGGAGRETQYFGPGTRLLVL.

Only a few counts were recorded for this clone. V and J are TRBV9 and TRBJ1-2; TRBD1 aligns across 10 bases. Germline V CDR1 and CDR2: SGDLS, YYNGEE. The CDR3 runs 15 residues. Germline trimming cut 3 bases from V and 5 bases from J; bases unmatched to any gene: 7. CDR3 loop: CASSAGQGDLYGYTF. The CDR3 DNA is TGTGCCAGCAGCGCCGGACAGGGGGACCTTTATGGCTACACCTTC.

In DNA form, the CDR3 reads TGTGCCAGCAGCTCTCACGAGCAGTACTTC. This gives the protein CASSSHEQYF. This chain uses TRBV11-2 with TRBJ2-7; no reliable D call. V lost 4 bases and J lost 5, with 3 bases in between. The CDR3 runs to 10 residues. Germline-derived CDR1 and CDR2 are SGHAT and FQNNGV.

CDR3 sequence (DNA): TGTGCCAGCAGTGTGGCAGGATATAATTCACCCCTCCACTTT. This encodes CASSVAGYNSPLHF. The chain joins TRBV2 to TRBJ1-6, with D unresolved. The CDR3 consists of 14 residues. Germline V gene lookup returns CDR1 SNHLY and CDR2 FYNNEI. V lost 4 bases, J lost 4 bases, and 8 bases lay in between.

The CDR3 loop is CASSFNKQFF. CDR3 sequence (DNA): TGTGCCAGCAGTTTTAACAAGCAGTTCTTC. The gene calls are TRBV7-9 and TRBJ2-1; D is unresolved. CDR1 and CDR2 from the germline V gene are SEHNR and FQNEAQ (reference sequence). The CDR3 length is 10 residues. Deletions cut 6 bases from V and 11 bases from J, with 8 bases between.

The CDR3 reads CASSREGVFGYTF. As DNA, the CDR3 is TGTGCCAGCAGCAGAGAGGGGGTTTTTGGCTACACCTTC. The genes are TRBV7-9 and TRBJ1-2; possibly TRBD1 for D (6 bases). This CDR3 has 13 residues. Trimming removed 5 bases from V and 7 bases from J, with 14 bases in between. From germline, CDR1 is SEHNR and CDR2 FQNEAQ (reference sequence).

V and J are TRBV2 and TRBJ2-3; tentatively, D is TRBD2 (5 bases). This CDR3 is 12 amino acids long. V was shortened by 5 bases and J by 5 bases, with 8 bases between the two germline ends. Germline assignment: CDR1 SNHLY and CDR2 FYNNEI. The CDR3 loop is CASSLGVDTQYF. The CDR3 DNA reads as TGTGCCAGCAGTCTCGGGGTAGATACGCAGTATTTT.

This rearrangement joins TRBV2 to TRBJ1-5, with a weak D call TRBD1 (5 bases). Germline-derived CDR1 and CDR2 are SNHLY and FYNNEI. Trimming stripped 9 bases from V and 4 bases from J, with 16 bases between. There are 14 residues in the CDR3. CDR3 amino acids: CASRWGLTNQPQHF. CDR3 bases: TGTGCCAGTCGATGGGGCCTCACTAATCAGCCCCAGCATTTT.

The chain links TRBV5-4 to TRBJ2-1; weak D call: TRBD1 (5 bases). Deletions cut 10 bases from V and 4 bases from J, with 21 bases between. CDR1 and CDR2 (germline): SGHNT, YYREEE (reference sequence). This CDR3 region has 15 residues. As DNA, the CDR3 is TGTGCCGTCTCTACGAAGACAGCGCTTTACAATGAGCAGTTCTTC. Its protein product is CAVSTKTALYNEQFF. The full variable domain, rest sourced from reference TRBV5-4 and TRBJ2-1, is ETGVTQSPTHLIKTRGQQVTLRCSSQSGHNTVSWYQQALGQGPQFIFQYYREEENGRGNFPPRFSGLQFPNYSSELNVNALELDDSALYLCAVSTKTALYNEQFFGPGTRLTVL.

This sequence joins TRBV10-3 and TRBJ2-1; D perhaps matches TRBD1 (6 bases). The CDR3 is 15 residues long. In germline, CDR1 is ENHRY, CDR2 SYGVKD. Trimming pared 4 bases from V and 4 bases from J, leaving 14 bases between. The CDR3 protein is CAISAQGLGYNEQFF. The CDR3 bases are TGTGCCATCAGTGCGCAGGGGTTAGGTTACAATGAGCAGTTCTTC.

The chain has TRBV28 and TRBJ2-7, with 7 bases that match TRBD1. The CDR3 covers 13 residues. V trimming: 8 bases; J trimming: 5 bases; junction bases outside the gene matches: 9. Germline V gene lookup returns CDR1 MDHEN and CDR2 SYDVKM. The CDR3 DNA is TGTGCCAGCGCTCGACAGGGCCTAGACGAGCAGTACTTC. Translating gives CASARQGLDEQYF.

The chain uses TRBV21-1 and TRBJ1-3; the table's D gene call, TRBD1, was not cross checked with the DNA. TRBV21-1 is annotated as a pseudogene. The CDR3 has 16 amino acids. The CDR3 here is CASSKQGLSSGNTIYF. In nucleotides, the CDR3 is TGTGCCAGCAGCAAACAGGGCCTTAGCTCTGGAAACACCATATATTTT.

The chain uses TRBV5-1 and TRBJ1-1, with a weak D call TRBD1 (6 bases). The germline V gene has CDR1 SGHRS and CDR2 YFSETQ. The CDR3 runs 12 residues. V lost 4 bases, J lost 5 bases, and 9 bases lay in between. CDR3 sequence: CASSLQGTEAFF. CDR3 nucleotide sequence: TGCGCCAGCAGCCTCCAGGGGACTGAAGCTTTCTTT.

The gene calls are TRBV20-1 and TRBJ2-7; the match to TRBD2 covers 13 bases. The V segment lost 3 bases and the J segment 4 bases; nucleotides outside the gene matches: 3. Germline assignment: CDR1 DFQATT and CDR2 SNEGSKA (reference sequence). The CDR3 contains 14 residues. CDR3 in amino acids: CSASGLAGAYEQYF. The CDR3 DNA follows: TGCAGTGCTAGTGGACTAGCGGGAGCTTACGAGCAGTACTTC.

The chain joins TRBV6-5 to TRBJ1-6; D may be TRBD1 (5 bases). The V end lost 6 bases, the J end lost 10 bases, and 10 bases lay between the germline ends. The CDR3 contains 12 residues. CDR1 and CDR2 (germline): MNHEY, SVGAGI. This CDR3 is CASSPGFSPLHF. The DNA for the CDR3 is TGTGCCAGCAGCCCAGGGTTCTCACCCCTCCACTTT.

The chain couples TRBV7-2 to TRBJ2-5; a weak D match, TRBD2 (5 bases). Trimming pared 2 bases from V and 6 bases from J, leaving 13 bases between. CDR1 SGHTA and CDR2 FQGNSA come from the germline V gene. The CDR3 sequence is 14 residues long. The CDR3 protein is CASSLWESVKTQYF. The CDR3 nucleotides are TGTGCCAGCAGCTTATGGGAGTCGGTAAAGACCCAGTACTTC.

The chain couples TRBV2 to TRBJ2-3, with D tentatively TRBD2 (6 bases). V was cut by 9 bases and J by 4 bases, with 11 bases left in between. The CDR3 totals 12 residues. Germline V gene lookup returns CDR1 SNHLY and CDR2 FYNNEI. The CDR3 nucleotides are TGTGCCAGGAAGACTAGTTCAGATACGCAGTATTTT. It is translated as CARKTSSDTQYF.

The chain uses TRBV3-1 (or the pseudogene TRBV3-2) and TRBJ2-5; TRBD2 might be the D (5 bases). CDR1 is LGHDT and CDR2 is YNNKEL in the germline V gene (reference sequence). Trimming left V 1 base short and J 6 bases short, with 12 bases between. The CDR3 length is 14 residues. The CDR3 here is CASSQAPSTQTQYF. DNA of the CDR3: TGTGCCAGCAGCCAAGCGCCTAGCACCCAGACCCAGTACTTC.

This chain links TRBV6-5 with TRBJ2-1, with TRBD2 matching 8 bases. The CDR3 has 15 amino acids. Germline V gives CDR1 MNHEY, CDR2 SVGAGI. V shed 7 bases and J 2 bases; nucleotides not matched to a gene: 7. CDR3 amino acids: CASTLTSGPYNEQFF. The DNA of the CDR3 is TGTGCCAGCACCTTAACTAGCGGCCCCTACAATGAGCAGTTCTTC.

Notes on this clone: Other DNA sequences in this sample translate to the same CDR3. The genes are TRBV27 and TRBJ2-7, with D uncertain. This CDR3 region has 11 residues. The germline gives CDR1 MNHEY, CDR2 SMNVEV (reference sequence). Trimming took 5 bases from V and 0 from J, leaving 2 bases between them. DNA for the CDR3: TGTGCCAGCAGTCTCTCCTACGAGCAGTACTTC. It specifies CASSLSYEQYF.

The chain uses TRBV7-9 and TRBJ2-3, with 9 nucleotides matching TRBD1. Trimming removed 1 base from V and 0 bases from J; junction bases left unmatched: 5. The CDR3 sequence is 17 residues long. Germline CDR1 reads SEHNR; CDR2 reads FQNEAQ (reference sequence). CDR3 DNA: TGTGCCAGCAGCTTAGGTGGGACAGGGAAAAGCACAGATACGCAGTATTTT. Translating it yields CASSLGGTGKSTDTQYF.

This clone has a handful of counts. This chain joins TRBV2 and TRBJ2-1; D perhaps matches TRBD1 (6 bases). Germline values: CDR1 SNHLY, CDR2 FYNNEI. The V end lost 2 bases, the J end lost 9 bases, and 17 bases lay between the germline ends. The CDR3 is 15 residues long. CDR3 residues: CASSEPLTGPGEQFF. CDR3 coding DNA: TGTGCCAGCAGTGAACCCCTTACAGGGCCGGGTGAGCAGTTCTTC.

The chain employs TRBV28 and TRBJ1-5; the D gene is possibly TRBD1 (5 bases). This CDR3 region has 14 residues. The germline V gene encodes CDR1 MDHEN and CDR2 SYDVKM. Between the trimmed V and J ends, which lost 6 bases and 4 bases, there was a span of 13 bases. CDR3 DNA: TGTGCCAGCAGCCCCCAGGCAGGGAATCAGCCCCAGCATTTT. Amino acids: CASSPQAGNQPQHF. Full variable domain (remainder filled in from reference TRBV28 and TRBJ1-5): DVKVTQSSRYLVKRTGEKVFLECVQDMDHENMFWYRQDPGLGLRLIYFSYDVKMKEKGDIPEGYSVSREKKERFSLILESASTNQTSMYLCASSPQAGNQPQHFGDGTRLSIL.

The table lists this clone with a few counts. The chain joins TRBV6-5 to TRBJ1-4, with D possibly matching TRBD1 (5 bases). This CDR3 contains 12 residues. With 2 bases removed from V and 14 bases from J, the gap between germline ends came to 12 bases. Germline CDR1 MNHEY, CDR2 SVGAGI. The CDR3 here is CASSYASGKLFF. DNA for the CDR3: TGTGCCAGCAGTTACGCCTCAGGGAAGCTGTTTTTT.

DNA of the CDR3: TGTGCCTGGAGTGGAAGACAGGGGGCTGGAGATACGCAGTATTTT. Protein product: CAWSGRQGAGDTQYF. The rearrangement links TRBV30 to TRBJ2-3; 10 bases agree with TRBD1. CDR3 length: 15 residues. V shed 1 base, J shed 5 bases, and the junction held 6 bases outside the gene matches. Germline loops: CDR1 GTSNPN, CDR2 SVGIG (reference sequence).

This chain links TRBV28 with TRBJ2-7, with TRBD2 as a possible D gene (5 bases). The CDR3 sequence is 14 residues long. Germline V gives CDR1 MDHEN, CDR2 SYDVKM. Trimming took 2 bases from V and 1 from J, leaving 9 bases between them. Written as DNA, the CDR3 is TGTGCCAGCAGTTTAGGGGTAGCGTCCTACGAGCAGTACTTC. This sequence encodes CASSLGVASYEQYF.

The chain employs TRBV6-5 and TRBJ2-5, with D perhaps matching TRBD1 (6 bases). This CDR3 spans 15 amino acids. The germline CDR1 and CDR2 sequences are MNHEY and SVGAGI. The V end lost 0 bases, the J end lost 3 bases, and 11 bases lay between the germline ends. The CDR3 nucleotides are TGTGCCAGCAGTTACTCCCCTGGACAGAAAGAGACCCAGTACTTC. Translating it yields CASSYSPGQKETQYF.